This is a list of T cell receptor beta chains from one sample in a study of STAT5B mutations in CD4+ large granular lymphocyte leukemia. TCRdb's table, derived via immunoSEQ multiplex PCR, lists solely in-frame clones and lacks some. The repertoire holds 30,000 to 40,000 clones, with more than 65% as singletons. What was sequenced was CD4+ T cells from blood buffy coats. The source of these receptors is a human donor in good health. Both conserved end residues are part of each CDR3. The order of the fields is J gene, V gene, clone size, CDR3 protein. Clone size, where shown, is once, few, many, or a class for clones that have expanded.

>TRBJ2-1|TRBV4-1|.
CASSRGTSSYNEQFF
>TRBJ2-2|TRBV7-2|.
CASSFASQGRAGELFF
>TRBJ2-5|TRBV4-3|.
CASSQEKWDRGETQYF
>TRBJ2-3|TRBV6-7|.
CASSYRRPGKLITDTQYF
>TRBJ1-4|TRBV2|.
CATGDRGNEKLFF
>TRBJ2-3|TRBV7-2|.
CASSLAGSPTDTQYF
>TRBJ2-5|TRBV7-8|.
CASSLWQGDQDSTQYF
>TRBJ2-7|TRBV7-8|.
CASSSRGVYEQYF
>TRBJ2-5|TRBV11-3|.
CASSLDGGDETQYF
>TRBJ1-1|TRBV11-2|few
CASSFPLRMGHNTEAFF
>TRBJ2-3|TRBV18|.
CASSTTSDSTDTQYF
>TRBJ2-5|TRBV5-6|once
CASSVTSLETQYF
>TRBJ2-5|TRBV11-2|.
CASSSVLGSSGSVKTQYF